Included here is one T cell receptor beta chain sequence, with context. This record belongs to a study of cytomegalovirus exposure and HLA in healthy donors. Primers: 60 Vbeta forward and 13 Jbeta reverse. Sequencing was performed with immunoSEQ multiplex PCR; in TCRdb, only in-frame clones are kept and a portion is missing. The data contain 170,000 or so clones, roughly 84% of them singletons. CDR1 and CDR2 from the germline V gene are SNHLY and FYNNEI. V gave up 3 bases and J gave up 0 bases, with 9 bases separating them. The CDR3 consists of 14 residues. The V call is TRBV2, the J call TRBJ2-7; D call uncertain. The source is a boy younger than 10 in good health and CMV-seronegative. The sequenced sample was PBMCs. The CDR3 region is CASSEGSLSYEQYF. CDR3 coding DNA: TGTGCCAGCAGTGAGGGTAGCCTCTCCTACGAGCAGTACTTC.